This TCR beta chain was found in a study of CD8 T cells in ankylosing spondylitis. Preparation of TCR beta libraries was done by quantitative 5'-RACE with molecular barcodes. TCRdb recomputed calls from the 5' RACE reads with MiXCR, one row per CDR3 protein. Altogether 40,000 to 50,000 distinct CDR3 sequences are present, just under 4% being singletons, with the ten largest covering around 4.1%. The table lists this clonotype with many counts. Trimming shortened V by 0 bases and J by 9 bases, and 13 bases separated the two germline ends. The CDR3 is 14 residues long. CDR1 and CDR2 (germline): SGDLS, YYNGEE.

The chain couples TRBV9 to TRBJ2-1; TRBD1 might be the D (6 bases). Sequenced sample: blood, either unsorted or a sorted T cell fraction (not recorded which). The sequence was collected from a female donor with ankylosing spondylitis or in good health (not recorded which). This CDR3 is CASSVAQGTAEQFF. In DNA, the CDR3 is TGTGCCAGCAGCGTAGCACAGGGTACCGCTGAGCAGTTCTTC.